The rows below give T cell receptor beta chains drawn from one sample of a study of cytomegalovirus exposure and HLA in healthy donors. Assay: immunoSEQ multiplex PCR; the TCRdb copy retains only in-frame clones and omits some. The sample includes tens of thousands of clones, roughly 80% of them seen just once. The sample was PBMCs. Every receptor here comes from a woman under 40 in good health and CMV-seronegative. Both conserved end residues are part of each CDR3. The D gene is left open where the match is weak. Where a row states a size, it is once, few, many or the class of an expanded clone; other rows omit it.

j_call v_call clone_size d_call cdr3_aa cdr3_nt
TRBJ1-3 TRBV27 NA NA CARTLGPHSGNTIYF TGTGCCCGCACTTTAGGGCCCCACTCTGGAAACACCATATATTTT
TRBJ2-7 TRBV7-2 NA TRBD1 CASSLAGQGIYEQYF TGTGCCAGCAGCTTAGCCGGACAGGGGATCTACGAGCAGTACTTC
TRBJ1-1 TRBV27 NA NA CASSYKRGTEAFF TGTGCCAGCAGTTACAAGCGGGGCACTGAAGCTTTCTTT
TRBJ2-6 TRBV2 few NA CARSVPGSGANVLTF TGTGCCAGGTCAGTTCCTGGCTCTGGGGCCAACGTCCTGACTTTC
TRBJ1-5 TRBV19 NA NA CASKKGDGGNQPQHF TGTGCCAGTAAAAAGGGGGACGGGGGCAATCAGCCCCAGCATTTT
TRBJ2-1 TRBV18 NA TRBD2 CASSDRLAGDEQFF TGTGCCAGCTCTGACCGACTAGCGGGGGATGAGCAGTTCTTC
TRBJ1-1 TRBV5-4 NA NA CASSPPGQLNTEAFF TGTGCCAGCAGTCCGCCGGGACAACTGAACACTGAAGCTTTCTTT
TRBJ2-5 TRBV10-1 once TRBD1 CASSESGTAETQYF TGCGCCAGCAGCGAGTCGGGGACAGCAGAGACCCAGTACTTC
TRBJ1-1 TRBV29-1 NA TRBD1 CSGRDSKDTEAFF TGCAGCGGACGGGACAGCAAAGACACTGAAGCTTTCTTT
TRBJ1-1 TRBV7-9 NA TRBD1 CASSSPGQGRTEAFF TGTGCCAGCAGCTCCCCGGGACAGGGAAGGACTGAAGCTTTCTTT
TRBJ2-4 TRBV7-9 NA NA CSSSSPRGPRAKNIQYF TGTTCCAGCAGCTCCCCCCGAGGGCCCAGGGCCAAAAACATTCAGTACTTC
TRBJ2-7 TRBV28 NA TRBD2 CASSLFRGAYEQYF TGTGCCAGCAGTTTATTCCGGGGGGCCTACGAGCAGTACTTC
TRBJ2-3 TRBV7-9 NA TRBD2 CSSSLASSGTYTDTQYF TGTTCCAGCAGCTTAGCTTCTAGCGGGACCTACACAGATACGCAGTATTTT
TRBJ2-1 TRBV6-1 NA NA CASSEAGSRVNEQFF TGTGCCAGCAGTGAAGCGGGGTCGAGGGTGAATGAGCAGTTCTTC
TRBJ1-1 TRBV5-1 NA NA CASSLGGGEYTEAFF TGCGCCAGCAGCTTGGGGGGGGGCGAGTACACTGAAGCTTTCTTT
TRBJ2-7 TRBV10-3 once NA CATLDVEDEQYF TGTGCCACCCTCGATGTGGAGGACGAGCAGTACTTC
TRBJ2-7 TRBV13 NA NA CASSFGSGVRSEQYF TGTGCCAGCAGCTTTGGGTCGGGGGTTCGGTCGGAGCAGTACTTC
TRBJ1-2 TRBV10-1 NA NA CASSDSPNYGYTF TGCGCCAGCAGTGACAGTCCCAACTATGGCTACACCTTC
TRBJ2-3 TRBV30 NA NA CAFTPGADTQYF TGTGCCTTTACTCCAGGGGCAGATACGCAGTATTTT
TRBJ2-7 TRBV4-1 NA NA CASSQALLGTLSSYEQYF TGCGCCAGCAGCCAAGCCTTATTGGGCACCTTGAGCTCCTACGAGCAGTACTTC
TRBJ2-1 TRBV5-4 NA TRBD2 CASRFSGGRSYNEQFF TGTGCCAGCAGATTTAGCGGGGGGCGCTCCTACAATGAGCAGTTCTTC
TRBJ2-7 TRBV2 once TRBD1 CASSDTGAAYEQYF TGTGCCAGCAGCGATACAGGGGCGGCCTACGAGCAGTACTTC
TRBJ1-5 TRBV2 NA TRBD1 CASRDTGASTQPQHF TGTGCCAGCAGGGATACAGGGGCTTCCACTCAGCCCCAGCATTTT
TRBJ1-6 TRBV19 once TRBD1 CASSPGTGVYNSPLHF TGTGCCAGTAGTCCCGGGACAGGGGTGTATAATTCACCCCTCCACTTT
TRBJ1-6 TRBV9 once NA CASSYRAGYNSPLHF TGTGCCAGCAGCTACAGGGCGGGCTATAATTCACCCCTCCACTTT
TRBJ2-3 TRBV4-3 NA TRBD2 CASSHVGLAGGHRADTQYF TGCGCCAGCAGCCATGTGGGACTAGCGGGGGGACACAGGGCAGATACGCAGTATTTT
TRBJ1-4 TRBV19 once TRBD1 CASSGLRDSSNEKLFF TGTGCCAGTAGCGGACTCCGGGACAGTTCTAATGAAAAACTGTTTTTT
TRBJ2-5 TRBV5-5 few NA CASAAPREETQYF TGTGCCAGCGCGGCCCCCAGGGAAGAGACCCAGTACTTC
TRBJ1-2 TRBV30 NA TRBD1 CAWETGGYYGYTF TGTGCCTGGGAAACAGGGGGTTACTATGGCTACACCTTC
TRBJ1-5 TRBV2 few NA CASSVVRGNSNQPQHF TGTGCCAGCAGTGTCGTCAGGGGTAATAGCAATCAGCCCCAGCATTTT
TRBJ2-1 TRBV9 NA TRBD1 CASSIQGMGNEQFF TGTGCCAGCAGCATACAGGGGATGGGCAATGAGCAGTTCTTC
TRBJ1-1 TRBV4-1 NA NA CASSQPADTEAFF TGCGCCAGCAGCCAGCCCGCGGACACTGAAGCTTTCTTT
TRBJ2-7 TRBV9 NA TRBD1 CASSVEGTENSYEQYF TGTGCCAGCAGCGTAGAAGGGACAGAAAACTCCTACGAGCAGTACTTC
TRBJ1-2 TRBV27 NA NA CASSFTGRDGYTF TGTGCCAGCAGTTTTACAGGGAGGGATGGCTACACCTTC
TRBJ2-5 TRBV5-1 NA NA CASSLGGGAGAQEAQYF TGCGCCAGCAGCTTGGGGGGAGGGGCAGGGGCCCAAGAGGCCCAGTACTTC
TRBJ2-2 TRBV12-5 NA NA CASGPGDGTGELFF TGTGCTAGTGGGCCAGGGGACGGGACCGGGGAGCTGTTTTTT
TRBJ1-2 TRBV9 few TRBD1 CASSADGQGADGYTF TGTGCCAGCAGCGCAGACGGACAGGGGGCTGACGGCTACACCTTC
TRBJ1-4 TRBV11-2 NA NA CASSFGEKLFF TGTGCCAGCAGCTTCGGTGAAAAACTGTTTTTT
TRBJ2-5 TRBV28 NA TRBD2 CASSLSTGGWIETQYF TGTGCCAGCAGTTTATCAACCGGGGGGTGGATAGAGACCCAGTACTTC
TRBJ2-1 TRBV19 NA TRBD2 CASRPGTSFGNEQFF TGTGCCAGTAGACCCGGGACTAGCTTTGGCAATGAGCAGTTCTTC
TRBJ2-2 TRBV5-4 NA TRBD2 CASSFLAGPQATGELFF TGTGCCAGCAGCTTCTTAGCGGGGCCCCAGGCTACCGGGGAGCTGTTTTTT
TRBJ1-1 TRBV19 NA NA CASRSQLSMNTEAFF TGTGCCAGTAGATCTCAGTTATCCATGAACACTGAAGCTTTCTTT
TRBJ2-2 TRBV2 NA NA CASSEERLRGELFF TGTGCCAGCAGTGAAGAACGGCTGCGGGGGGAGCTGTTTTTT
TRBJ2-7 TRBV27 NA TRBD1 CASSETGEFMYEQYF TGTGCCAGCAGTGAGACAGGGGAGTTTATGTACGAGCAGTACTTC
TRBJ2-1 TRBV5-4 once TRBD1 CASSIGTGGYNEQFF TGTGCCAGCAGCATAGGGACAGGGGGCTACAATGAGCAGTTCTTC
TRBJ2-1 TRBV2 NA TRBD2 CASKRERGYNEQFF TGTGCCAGCAAAAGGGAGCGGGGGTACAATGAGCAGTTCTTC
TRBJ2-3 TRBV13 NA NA CASSSRTYSTDTQYF TGTGCCAGCAGCTCTCGGACTTACAGCACAGATACGCAGTATTTT
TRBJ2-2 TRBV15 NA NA CATSRDINTGELFF TGTGCCACCAGCAGAGATATTAATACCGGGGAGCTGTTTTTT
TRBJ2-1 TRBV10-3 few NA CAISDWGTEQFF TGTGCCATCAGTGACTGGGGCACTGAGCAGTTCTTC
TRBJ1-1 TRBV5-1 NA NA CASSLVYRGQNTEAFF TGCGCCAGCAGCTTGGTATATCGGGGACAGAACACTGAAGCTTTCTTT
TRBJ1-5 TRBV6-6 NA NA CASIKDSLIGNQPQHF TGTGCCAGCATCAAGGACAGTCTCATCGGCAATCAGCCCCAGCATTTT
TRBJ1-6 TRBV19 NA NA CASSVDRNSYNSPLHF TGTGCCAGTAGTGTGGACAGAAACTCCTATAATTCACCCCTCCACTTT
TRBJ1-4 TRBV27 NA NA CASSLRGTTNEKLFF TGTGCCAGCAGTTTACGGGGAACAACTAATGAAAAACTGTTTTTT
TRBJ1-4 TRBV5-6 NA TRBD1 CASSLLGTATNEKLFF TGTGCCAGCAGCTTGTTAGGGACAGCAACTAATGAAAAACTGTTTTTT
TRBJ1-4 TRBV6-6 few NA CASSYLTTNEKLFF TGTGCCAGCAGTTACTTAACAACTAATGAAAAACTGTTTTTT
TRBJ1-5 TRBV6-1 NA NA CASSDSHYNQPQHF TGTGCCAGCAGCGACAGCCACTACAATCAGCCCCAGCATTTT
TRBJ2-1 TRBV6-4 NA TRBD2 CASSEQRGGFNEQFF TGTGCCAGCAGTGAACAGCGGGGGGGCTTCAATGAGCAGTTCTTC